Listed here are 27 T cell receptor beta chains from one sample, sequenced in a study of T cell responses to AZD1222 COVID-19 vaccine. Clones were read by immunoSEQ multiplex PCR, and TCRdb kept only the in-frame ones, dropping some. Among around 130,000 clones listed, around 90% were seen once. Here the sequenced sample was peripheral blood, taken 28 days after the second dose of the MenACWY control vaccine. All receptors come from an adult who received the MenACWY meningococcal vaccine as a control.

In its sample, this clone was seen a few times. The DNA of the CDR3 is TGTGCCAGCAGCCTTAGCGGGACAGGCGAAGGAGAAAAACTGTTTTTT. This codes for CASSLSGTGEGEKLFF. The chain employs TRBV7-9 and TRBJ1-4; 8 nucleotides line up with TRBD1. The CDR3 extends over 16 amino acids. Germline values: CDR1 SEHNR, CDR2 FQNEAQ (reference sequence). With 5 bases clipped from V and 8 bases from J, the junction kept 13 bases outside the gene matches. The full variable domain, its missing parts supplied by reference TRBV7-9 and TRBJ1-4, is DTGVSQNPRHKITKRGQNVTFRCDPISEHNRLYWYRQTLGQGPEFLTYFQNEAQLEKSRLLSDRFSAERPKGSFSTLEIQRTEQGDSAMYLCASSLSGTGEGEKLFFGSGTQLSVL.

The CDR3 sequence: CASSAGTSGSGEQYF. The CDR3 DNA reads as TGTGCCAGCAGTGCGGGGACTAGCGGGAGTGGTGAGCAGTACTTC. The V call is TRBV28, the J call TRBJ2-7; 14 bases are shared with TRBD2. Germline CDR1 reads MDHEN; CDR2 reads SYDVKM. The CDR3 sequence is 15 residues long. V lost 5 bases and J lost 7; bases outside the gene matches: 7.

The CDR3 loop is CATSRGGQGAYEQYF. The CDR3 nucleotides read TGTGCCACCTCGAGGGGGGGGCAGGGGGCTTACGAGCAGTACTTC. The J gene is TRBJ2-7, the V gene TRBV27; the D gene is possibly TRBD1 (8 bases). This CDR3 has 15 residues. Germline V gene sequence: CDR1 MNHEY, CDR2 SMNVEV (reference sequence). Trimming pared 10 bases from V and 4 bases from J, leaving 23 bases between.

This clone was counted a single time. The chain is built from TRBV5-1 and TRBJ2-3, with D possibly being TRBD1 or TRBD2 (5 bases each). The CDR3 runs to 13 residues. V was shortened by 3 bases and J by 2 bases, with 7 bases between the two germline ends. Germline lookup yields CDR1 SGHRS and CDR2 YFSETQ. The CDR3 bases are TGCGCCAGCAGCTGGGGGACCACAGATACGCAGTATTTT. This codes for CASSWGTTDTQYF.

The CDR3 spells CASSLVGTGNTIYF. In DNA form, the CDR3 reads TGTGCCAGCAGCTTGGTAGGGACTGGAAACACCATATATTTT. V usage is TRBV5-6 and J usage is TRBJ1-3; no firm D call. Germline V gene sequence: CDR1 SGHDT, CDR2 YYEEEE. This CDR3 has 14 amino acids. V was trimmed by 0 bases and J by 2 bases, leaving 6 bases between them.

V gene TRBV19 combines with J gene TRBJ1-6, with D possibly TRBD1 on 5 matching bases. V was pared by 6 bases and J by 8 bases, with 20 bases between. In germline, CDR1 is LNHDA, CDR2 SQIVND (reference sequence). The CDR3 spans 16 residues. The CDR3 region has the DNA TGTGCCAGTAGAATACGGGACCCGGGAGACTATTCACCCCTCCACTTT. Translating gives CASRIRDPGDYSPLHF.

This clone was recorded a few times. The rearrangement links TRBV6-4 to TRBJ1-5; D call uncertain. The V end lost 7 bases, the J end lost 4 bases, and 11 bases lay between the germline ends. The CDR3 sequence is 13 residues long. Germline-derived CDR1 and CDR2 are MRHNA and SNTAGT. CDR3 in amino acids: CASITVDNQPQHF. CDR3 in DNA: TGTGCCAGCATAACGGTGGATAATCAGCCCCAGCATTTT.

V gene TRBV4-1 combines with J gene TRBJ1-1; tentatively, D is TRBD1 (5 bases). The germline V and J ends were trimmed by 1 base and 6 bases, with 15 bases remaining between them. The CDR3 is 15 residues long. Germline CDR1 and CDR2: MGHRA and YSYEKL. CDR3 residues: CASSQAGREVAEAFF. DNA of the CDR3: TGCGCCAGCAGCCAAGCCGGCAGGGAGGTCGCTGAAGCTTTCTTT.

The chain has TRBV6-1 and TRBJ2-3; TRBD1 matches 7 bases. Germline CDR1 reads MNHNS; CDR2 reads SASEGT. Germline trimming cut 0 bases from V and 2 bases from J; bases unmatched to any gene: 8. The CDR3 has 17 residues. The CDR3 reads CASSEAQTGSPTDTQYF. CDR3 in DNA: TGTGCCAGCAGTGAAGCACAGACAGGGTCTCCCACAGATACGCAGTATTTT.

This rearrangement joins TRBV29-1 to TRBJ2-7; D is unclear. CDR1 and CDR2 (germline): SQVTM, ANQGSEA. Trimming shortened V by 0 bases and J by 4 bases, and 13 bases separated the two germline ends. This CDR3 region has 14 residues. The CDR3 spells CSVEDLGSPYEQYF. CDR3 in DNA: TGCAGCGTTGAAGATCTTGGGTCGCCTTACGAGCAGTACTTC.

This rearrangement joins TRBV24-1 to TRBJ2-1; D uncertain. Germline-derived CDR1 and CDR2 are KGHDR and SFDVKD. Trimming left V 7 bases short and J 8 bases short, with 14 bases between. There are 13 residues in the CDR3. CDR3 nucleotides: TGTGCCACCAGGGACCATCTGGGTTATGAGCAGTTCTTC. Translation: CATRDHLGYEQFF.

The V and J genes are TRBV27 and TRBJ1-4; no firm D call. Per germline, CDR1 MNHEY and CDR2 SMNVEV (reference sequence). V lost 0 bases, J lost 7 bases, and 18 bases lay in between. There are 17 residues in the CDR3. In DNA, the CDR3 is TGTGCCAGCAGTTTATCCCCACGGGAGGGAAGAGGTGAAAAACTGTTTTTT. Encoded protein: CASSLSPREGRGEKLFF.

The genes are TRBV28 and TRBJ2-7; D gene ambiguous. V lost 6 bases and J 4 bases, leaving 10 bases between the germline ends. Per the germline V gene, CDR1 is MDHEN and CDR2 is SYDVKM. This CDR3 region has 12 residues. The CDR3 is CASSQPGYEQYV. CDR3 coding DNA: TGTGCCAGCAGCCAACCGGGTTACGAGCAGTACGTC.

This clone was found once. The gene calls are TRBV7-4 and TRBJ2-1, with TRBD2 matching 9 bases. V was pared by 2 bases and J by 4 bases, with 9 bases of the junction left unmatched. The CDR3 has 17 residues. CDR1 SGHVT and CDR2 SQSDAQ come from the germline V gene. The chain's CDR3 is CASSLSPSGVIYNEQFF. CDR3 DNA sequence: TGTGCCAGCAGCTTATCGCCTAGCGGGGTCATATACAATGAGCAGTTCTTC.

The chain recombines TRBV7-9 with TRBJ2-3; D remains unclear. The CDR3 length is 15 residues. Germline loops: CDR1 SEHNR, CDR2 FQNEAQ (reference sequence). V lost 5 bases to trimming and J lost 0 bases, with 12 bases between them. In DNA form, the CDR3 reads TGTGCCAGCAGCCTCCAGACCGGTAGCACAGATACGCAGTATTTT. Translation gives CASSLQTGSTDTQYF.

Regarding this clone: This sample also contains other DNA sequences that code for the same CDR3. The J gene is TRBJ1-3, the V gene TRBV5-1; D not certain. CDR1 and CDR2 (germline): SGHRS, YFSETQ. CDR3 length: 15 residues. With 0 bases removed from V and 1 base from J, the gap between germline ends came to 8 bases. This chain's CDR3 is CASSLVGDSGNTIYF. The CDR3 coding sequence is TGCGCCAGCAGCTTGGTTGGGGATTCTGGAAACACCATATATTTT.

Concerning this clone itself: The junction and the germline gene differ at one end; a read error may be behind it. The J gene is TRBJ2-7, the V gene TRBV28; possibly TRBD1 for D (6 bases). CDR1 and CDR2 from the germline V gene are MDHEN and SYDVKM. The length of the CDR3 is 15 residues. CDR3 DNA: TGTGCCAGCAGGGGTGTGGGGGCCCGTTCCTACGAGCAGTGCTTC. It is translated as CASRGVGARSYEQCF.

The chain recombines TRBV27 with TRBJ2-3; the D gene is possibly TRBD2 (5 bases). The CDR3 sequence is 16 residues long. With 5 bases removed from V and 4 bases from J, the gap between germline ends came to 19 bases. The germline V gene has CDR1 MNHEY and CDR2 SMNVEV (reference sequence). The CDR3 nucleotides read TGTGCCAGCAGTCCGCTGGCGGGCGACGAGTCAGATACGCAGTATTTT. Protein sequence: CASSPLAGDESDTQYF.

The chain joins TRBV18 to TRBJ1-5; D unresolved. The germline V gene encodes CDR1 KGHSH and CDR2 LQKENI. The CDR3 has 13 residues. V was clipped by 2 bases and J by 4 bases, with 6 bases between them. CDR3: CASSPKANQPQHF. The CDR3 DNA is TGTGCCAGCTCACCAAAAGCTAATCAGCCCCAGCATTTT.

The chain links TRBV5-1 to TRBJ2-1, with 9 positions matching TRBD1. CDR1 is SGHRS, CDR2 YFSETQ, per germline. J lost 9 bases, V lost 3 bases, and 1 base had no gene match. This CDR3 has 12 residues. CDR3 DNA sequence: TGCGCCAGCAGCTGGGGACAGGGTGAGCAGTTCTTC. This codes for CASSWGQGEQFF.

This chain connects TRBV18 to TRBJ2-5; D may correspond to TRBD1 or TRBD2 (5 bases each). The CDR3 sequence is 13 residues long. Looked up from germline, CDR1 is KGHSH and CDR2 is LQKENI. The V gene lost 0 bases and the J gene lost 3 bases, with 5 bases spanning the gap. The CDR3 protein is CASSPPGEETQYF. CDR3 coding DNA: TGTGCCAGCTCACCACCGGGGGAAGAGACCCAGTACTTC.

The chain employs TRBV10-1 and TRBJ2-7, with TRBD1 matching 10 bases. There are 16 residues in the CDR3. The trim removed 5 bases at V and 2 bases at J, leaving 9 bases unmatched. Germline V gene data show CDR1 as WNHNN and CDR2 as SYGVQD (reference sequence). The CDR3 sequence: CASSKVPGQGTYEQYF. CDR3 nucleotides: TGCGCCAGCAGTAAGGTCCCGGGACAGGGGACCTACGAGCAGTACTTC.

The rearrangement uses TRBV5-4 and TRBJ2-5; 7 positions match TRBD1. This CDR3 is 17 amino acids long. The germline gives CDR1 SGHNT, CDR2 YYREEE (reference sequence). V lost 4 bases to trimming and J lost 3 bases; unmatched junction nucleotides: 15. The CDR3 loop is CASSQEGGNMEKETQYF. The DNA of the CDR3 is TGTGCCAGCAGCCAGGAAGGGGGCAATATGGAAAAAGAGACCCAGTACTTC.

The chain has TRBV3-1 (or the pseudogene TRBV3-2) and TRBJ1-1; 7 bases fit TRBD1. CDR1 and CDR2 from the germline V gene are LGHDT and YNNKEL (reference sequence). Trimming at V came to 3 bases and at J to 5 bases, leaving 9 bases not matched to a gene. This CDR3 spans 15 amino acids. CDR3 region: CASSHRRGGGTEAFF. DNA for the CDR3: TGTGCCAGCAGCCACCGCAGGGGGGGTGGGACTGAAGCTTTCTTT.

This clone is a singleton in its sample. The chain recombines TRBV7-9 with TRBJ1-1; D is possibly TRBD1 (6 bases). The CDR3 runs to 17 residues. V was cut by 4 bases and J by 7 bases, with 25 bases left in between. CDR1 SEHNR and CDR2 FQNEAQ come from the germline V gene (reference sequence). CDR3 sequence reads: CASSSTTLTGRVNEAFF. In DNA form, the CDR3 reads TGTGCCAGCAGCTCTACCACCCTCACAGGGAGGGTAAATGAAGCTTTCTTT.

The chain combines TRBV28 with TRBJ1-1; no firm D call. This CDR3 is 16 amino acids long. Germline values: CDR1 MDHEN, CDR2 SYDVKM. V lost 5 bases to trimming and J lost 1 base, with 17 bases between them. The CDR3 protein is CASSPQQGSTNTEAFF. The CDR3, as DNA: TGTGCCAGCAGTCCCCAGCAAGGCAGCACGAACACTGAAGCTTTCTTT. Full variable domain (remainder filled in from reference TRBV28 and TRBJ1-1): DVKVTQSSRYLVKRTGEKVFLECVQDMDHENMFWYRQDPGLGLRLIYFSYDVKMKEKGDIPEGYSVSREKKERFSLILESASTNQTSMYLCASSPQQGSTNTEAFFGQGTRLTVV.

This sequence joins TRBV4-1 and TRBJ2-3, with 13 bases lining up with TRBD2. The CDR3 is made up of 15 amino acids. From germline, CDR1 is MGHRA and CDR2 YSYEKL. V dropped 1 base and J dropped 5; count of bases not matched to a gene: 0. CDR3 loop: CASSQGTSGRDTQYF. The CDR3 DNA follows: TGCGCCAGCAGCCAAGGGACTAGCGGGAGAGATACGCAGTATTTT.